This is a list of T cell receptor beta chains from one sample in a study of control samples from healthy donors and cancer patients. Assay: immunoSEQ multiplex PCR; the TCRdb copy retains only in-frame clones and omits some. This sample yields about 130,000 clones, of which about 90% are seen a single time; around 1.7% belongs to the top ten. The sample was blood. The receptors here all came from a man in his late teens or twenties in good health. The conserved cysteine and the conserved F or W are not part of the CDR3 here.

j_call | v_call | cdr3_aa
TRBJ2-5 | TRBV12-3/TRBV12-4 | ASSFQTQETQY
TRBJ1-1 | TRBV10-2 | ASSAVMNTEAF
TRBJ2-7 | TRBV18 | ASSPLLSSSYEQY
TRBJ2-6 | TRBV7-2 | ASSLTSGHRRSGANVLT
TRBJ2-1 | TRBV19 | ASSIVGRYDEQF
TRBJ1-1 | TRBV9 | ASSAQDSMGTEAF
TRBJ2-5 | TRBV11-3 | ASSPSGRRETQY
TRBJ2-3 | TRBV3-1/TRBV3-2 | ASSRRHAPLGASSTDTQY
TRBJ2-2 | TRBV19 | ASRVSGSHTGELF
TRBJ1-6 | TRBV6-5 | ATKRQHSYNSPLH
TRBJ2-7 | TRBV6-5 | ASSFYEQY
TRBJ2-1 | TRBV7-9 | ASSLQLMTYNEQF
TRBJ2-7 | TRBV6-2/TRBV6-3 | ASSYQHRSEQY
TRBJ1-2 | TRBV7-9 | ASSFGQEVDGYT
TRBJ2-5 | TRBV13 | ASSLSGRAGETQY
TRBJ2-7 | TRBV6-5 | ASSYTSGRVHEQY
TRBJ1-1 | TRBV29-1 | SVSSGQETKGAF
TRBJ2-7 | TRBV6-1 | ASSDGRASYEQY
TRBJ2-7 | TRBV11-1 | ASSRDLALYEQY
TRBJ2-7 | TRBV4-1 | ASSQGPGQGYEQY
TRBJ2-3 | TRBV10-3 | AISVGQGADTQY
TRBJ2-5 | TRBV11-2 | ASSPGGGGSGETQY
TRBJ1-1 | TRBV19 | ASSIDRGGTEAF
TRBJ2-7 | TRBV27 | ASSFLPQSGDGYEQY
TRBJ2-7 | TRBV28 | ASRPANRDRVDEQY
TRBJ1-5 | TRBV30 | AWGDQVSNQPQH
TRBJ1-4 | TRBV12-3/TRBV12-4 | ASSQRREKLF
TRBJ1-1 | TRBV27 | ASSSPLRQDMTEAF
TRBJ1-6 | TRBV3-1/TRBV3-2 | ASSQDRRNSPLH
TRBJ2-2 | TRBV6-4 | ASSDKRWAGELF
TRBJ2-7 | TRBV7-9 | ASSRTFVEQY
TRBJ1-2 | TRBV6-1 | ASSEAGDGYT
TRBJ2-3 | TRBV6-6 | ATRTASTDTQY
TRBJ2-7 | TRBV29-1 | SVGGGDLLEQY
TRBJ1-1 | TRBV19 | ASSIEAWRLNTEAF
TRBJ1-4 | TRBV3-1/TRBV3-2 | ASSPPGTGGTNEKLF
TRBJ2-3 | TRBV5-1 | ASSLVPSGVALGTDTQY
TRBJ2-7 | TRBV4-3 | ASSQDGRGYEQY
TRBJ2-1 | TRBV30 | AWSVLAPNEQF
TRBJ2-7 | TRBV7-6 | ASSLADRDYEQY
TRBJ2-3 | TRBV20-1 | SASTPERGSSTDTQY
TRBJ2-2 | TRBV5-1 | ASTADPRRTGELF
TRBJ2-3 | TRBV24-1 | ATSDFMRESDTQY
TRBJ1-1 | TRBV5-1 | ASSLMANTEAF
TRBJ1-1 | TRBV6-9 | ASSSRDRNTEAF
TRBJ1-2 | TRBV28 | ASTGTGFYGYT
TRBJ2-3 | TRBV7-2 | ASSLAPGLAGLTDTQY
TRBJ2-2 | TRBV27 | ASSSVAGAGELF
TRBJ2-7 | TRBV13 | ASSLDETGASSYEQY
TRBJ2-2 | TRBV28 | ASSRRTVNTGELF
TRBJ2-7 | TRBV3-1/TRBV3-2 | ASSQQWAHEQY
TRBJ1-1 | TRBV5-1 | ASSYSTANTEAF
TRBJ1-2 | TRBV25-1 | ASSEYRHGYT